These 17 T cell receptor beta chains were sequenced from one sample in a study of STAT5B mutations in CD4+ large granular lymphocyte leukemia. Profiling relied on immunoSEQ multiplex PCR, and the TCRdb table lists in-frame clones only, not all of them. The sample includes about 40,000 clones, 65% to 85% of them seen just once. The specimen was CD4+ T cells from blood buffy coats. The receptors shown here come from a human donor in good health.

The chain links TRBV11-3 to TRBJ2-2; D unresolved. Germline assignment: CDR1 SGHNT and CDR2 YENEEA. V lost 1 base and J lost 3, with 12 bases in between. This CDR3 is built from 16 residues. In DNA form, the CDR3 reads TGTGCCAGCAGCTTAGGTCAAGGACGAGACACCGGGGAGCTGTTTTTT. Its protein is CASSLGQGRDTGELFF.

This clone was seen a handful of times. The V call is TRBV5-4, the J call TRBJ1-2; unclear D gene. This CDR3 is 15 amino acids long. V lost 0 bases to trimming and J lost 4 bases, with 13 bases between them. Germline V lookup: CDR1 SGHNT, CDR2 YYREEE (reference sequence). The CDR3 sequence is CASSLAGRTSYGYTF. In nucleotides, the CDR3 is TGTGCCAGCAGCTTGGCCGGGAGAACTTCCTATGGCTACACCTTC.

J is TRBJ1-3 and V is TRBV6-1, with D possibly TRBD1 on 5 matching bases. CDR3 size: 16 residues. Deletions cut 3 bases from V and 0 bases from J, with 12 bases between. Germline V gene data show CDR1 as MNHNS and CDR2 as SASEGT. The CDR3 nucleotides are TGTGCCAGCAGTGATCTACAGGCCGGCTCTGGAAACACCATATATTTT. As protein: CASSDLQAGSGNTIYF.

The genes are TRBV5-1 and TRBJ1-2; D gene unclear. V was trimmed by 5 bases and J by 8 bases, leaving 22 bases between them. This CDR3 has 15 residues. Per the germline V gene, CDR1 is SGHRS and CDR2 is YFSETQ. The CDR3 sequence is CASRPMIGEAGGYTF. In DNA form, the CDR3 reads TGCGCCAGCAGACCGATGATTGGGGAGGCGGGAGGCTACACCTTC. Full variable domain (outside the CDR3, taken from reference TRBV5-1 and TRBJ1-2): KAGVTQTPRYLIKTRGQQVTLSCSPISGHRSVSWYQQTPGQGLQFLFEYFSETQRNKGNFPGRFSGRQFSNSRSEMNVSTLELGDSALYLCASRPMIGEAGGYTFGSGTRLTVV.

This clone has more than one count but fewer than ten. The chain combines TRBV10-2 with TRBJ1-5; TRBD1 agrees at 7 bases. The CDR3 is made up of 15 amino acids. The germline V gene has CDR1 WSHSY and CDR2 SAAADI. The ends lost 4 bases at V and 4 bases at J; junction bases unmatched: 7. CDR3 loop: CASSVLRGQNQPQHF. In DNA, the CDR3 is TGCGCCAGCAGTGTGCTCAGGGGACAGAATCAGCCCCAGCATTTT.

This chain uses TRBV7-2 with TRBJ2-2; perhaps TRBD1 as D (6 bases). Per the germline V gene, CDR1 is SGHTA and CDR2 is FQGNSA. CDR3 length: 15 residues. Trimming stripped 2 bases from V and 1 base from J, with 8 bases between. CDR3 sequence reads: CASSLQGRNTGELFF. CDR3 in DNA: TGTGCCAGCAGCTTACAGGGGCGGAACACCGGGGAGCTGTTTTTT.

The chain uses TRBV5-6 and TRBJ2-7, with 7 bases aligning to TRBD1. The CDR3 contains 14 residues. Germline V gene lookup returns CDR1 SGHDT and CDR2 YYEEEE. V trimming: 7 bases; J trimming: 5 bases; junction bases outside the gene matches: 12. The CDR3 DNA follows: TGTGCCAGCGGTAGAACGGACAGGAACGACGAGCAGTACTTC. Protein: CASGRTDRNDEQYF.

V usage is TRBV6-5 and J usage is TRBJ2-7; perhaps D is TRBD1 or TRBD2 (5 bases each). The CDR3 runs 15 residues. Germline V gene data show CDR1 as MNHEY and CDR2 as SVGAGI. V was clipped by 0 bases and J by 4 bases, with 13 bases between them. CDR3 in DNA: TGTGCCAGCAGTTACTCTGGAGGACATTGGTACGAGCAGTACTTC. It is translated as CASSYSGGHWYEQYF.

The V gene is TRBV4-1, the J gene TRBJ2-1; no clear D. CDR1 and CDR2 from the germline V gene are MGHRA and YSYEKL. The V end was cut by 0 bases, the J end by 12 bases, with 12 bases between. This CDR3 has 13 amino acids. CDR3 bases: TGCGCCAGCAGCCAAGAGGAGCTAGTAGGGCAGTTCTTC. It encodes CASSQEELVGQFF.

This clone has only one observation. The V gene is TRBV30, the J gene TRBJ1-5, with 8 bases lining up with TRBD1. The CDR3 consists of 15 residues. Germline V lookup: CDR1 GTSNPN, CDR2 SVGIG (reference sequence). Trimming removed 0 bases from V and 2 bases from J; junction bases left unmatched: 3. The DNA of the CDR3 is TGTGCCTGGAGTGTTGCAGGGGGCGGCAATCAGCCCCAGCATTTT. This codes for CAWSVAGGGNQPQHF.

CDR3 in amino acids: CATSRDRGASNEKLFF. CDR3 nucleotides: TGTGCCACCAGCAGAGATCGGGGGGCATCGAATGAAAAACTGTTTTTT. This chain connects TRBV15 to TRBJ1-4, with a possible D match to TRBD1 (6 bases). This CDR3 is built from 16 residues. V lost 0 bases and J lost 5, with 13 bases in between. The germline V gene has CDR1 LNHNV and CDR2 YYDKDF (reference sequence).

A single count supports this clone. The chain employs TRBV13 and TRBJ1-1; tentative D call: TRBD1 (6 bases). The CDR3 sequence is 15 residues long. Germline V gene data show CDR1 as PRHDT and CDR2 as FYEKMQ (reference sequence). Trimming took 5 bases from V and 0 from J, leaving 13 bases between them. CDR3 region: CASSGLGTLNTEAFF. CDR3 coding DNA: TGTGCCAGCAGCGGACTCGGGACATTGAACACTGAAGCTTTCTTT.

The V gene is TRBV6-6, the J gene TRBJ1-1; D possibly corresponds to TRBD1 (5 bases). The germline V and J ends were trimmed by 7 bases and 0 bases, with 12 bases remaining between them. The CDR3 has 14 amino acids. Per germline, CDR1 MNHNY and CDR2 SVGAGI (reference sequence). The CDR3 loop reads CASNTGTVNTEAFF. The CDR3 DNA is TGTGCCAGCAACACCGGGACGGTGAACACTGAAGCTTTCTTT.

This chain uses TRBV4-3 with TRBJ1-6, with D uncertain. V gave up 4 bases and J gave up 5 bases, with 6 bases separating them. The CDR3 contains 13 residues. In germline, CDR1 is LGHNA, CDR2 YSLEER. Here the CDR3 reads CASSLTDNSPLHF. Written as DNA, the CDR3 is TGCGCCAGCAGCCTTACAGATAATTCACCCCTCCACTTT.

The chain links TRBV11-2 to TRBJ1-5; D call uncertain. The CDR3 contains 15 residues. Between the trimmed V and J ends, which lost 2 bases and 1 base, there was a span of 9 bases. Germline lookup yields CDR1 SGHAT and CDR2 FQNNGV. The CDR3 loop reads CASSLHPVSNQPQHF. CDR3 nucleotides: TGTGCCAGCAGCTTACACCCAGTCAGCAATCAGCCCCAGCATTTT.

V usage is TRBV6-5 and J usage is TRBJ1-1; D unresolved. With 6 bases removed from V and 5 bases from J, the gap between germline ends came to 16 bases. CDR3 size: 14 residues. Germline V CDR1 and CDR2: MNHEY, SVGAGI. This CDR3 reads CASSGAGRRTEAFF. CDR3 DNA: TGTGCCAGCAGCGGAGCCGGCAGGAGAACTGAAGCTTTCTTT.

The chain couples TRBV25-1 to TRBJ2-7; no reliable D call. The CDR3 totals 13 residues. Germline CDR1 reads MGHDK; CDR2 reads SYGVNS. V lost 4 bases, J lost 1 base, and 8 bases lay in between. The CDR3 loop is CASSGAVSYEQYF. In DNA, the CDR3 is TGTGCCAGCAGTGGGGCAGTTTCCTACGAGCAGTACTTC.